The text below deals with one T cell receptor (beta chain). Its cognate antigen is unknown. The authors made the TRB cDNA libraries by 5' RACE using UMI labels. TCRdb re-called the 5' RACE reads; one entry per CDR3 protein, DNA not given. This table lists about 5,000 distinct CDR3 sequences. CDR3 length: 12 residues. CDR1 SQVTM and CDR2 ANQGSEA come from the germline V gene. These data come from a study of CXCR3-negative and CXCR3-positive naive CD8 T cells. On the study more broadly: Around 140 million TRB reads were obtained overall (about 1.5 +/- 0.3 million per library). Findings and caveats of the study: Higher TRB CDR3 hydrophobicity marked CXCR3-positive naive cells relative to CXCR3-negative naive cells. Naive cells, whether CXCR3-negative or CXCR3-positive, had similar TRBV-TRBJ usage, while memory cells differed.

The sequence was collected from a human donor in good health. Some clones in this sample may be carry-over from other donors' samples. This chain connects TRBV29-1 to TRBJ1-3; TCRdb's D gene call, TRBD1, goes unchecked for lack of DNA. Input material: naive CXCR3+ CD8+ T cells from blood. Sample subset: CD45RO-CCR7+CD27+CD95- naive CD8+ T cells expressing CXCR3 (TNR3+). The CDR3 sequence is CSVSGQGNTIYF.